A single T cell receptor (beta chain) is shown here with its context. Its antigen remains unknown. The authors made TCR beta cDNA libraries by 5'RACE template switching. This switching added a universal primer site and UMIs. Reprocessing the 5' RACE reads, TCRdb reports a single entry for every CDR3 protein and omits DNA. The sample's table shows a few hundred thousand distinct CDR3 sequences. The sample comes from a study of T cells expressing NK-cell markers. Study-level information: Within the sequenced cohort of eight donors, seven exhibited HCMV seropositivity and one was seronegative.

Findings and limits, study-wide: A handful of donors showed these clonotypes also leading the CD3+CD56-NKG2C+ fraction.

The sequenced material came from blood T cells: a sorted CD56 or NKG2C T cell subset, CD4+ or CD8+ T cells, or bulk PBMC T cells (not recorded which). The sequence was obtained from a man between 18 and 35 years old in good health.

The CDR3 sequence: CSARALAGEFDNEQFF. This rearrangement joins TRBV20-1 to TRBJ2-1; TCRdb's assignment of TRBD2 cannot be checked, as there is no DNA. This CDR3 comprises 16 residues. Per germline, CDR1 DFQATT and CDR2 SNEGSKA (reference sequence).